This TCR beta chain was captured by sequencing in a study of T cell responses to AZD1222 COVID-19 vaccine. Broader study findings: Mapped onto spike, vaccine-associated CD4 TCRs spanned it and were dominant at 160-218 and 743-854. The donors showed a predominance of white British ancestry and of females, with possible underestimation of clonal diversity. All repertoire sampling was performed exclusively after the peak T cell response. A rise in Spike-specific TCR breadth and depth followed two AZD1222 doses.

Method: immunoSEQ multiplex PCR; TCRdb's copy keeps in-frame clones and lacks some. The sample holds 120,000 or so clones, about 89% seen once. About this clone: Antigen specificity is unknown.

Trimming removed 5 bases at V and 2 bases at J, with 17 bases between. The CDR3 runs to 15 residues. CDR1 SGHRS and CDR2 YFSETQ come from the germline V gene. This rearrangement joins TRBV5-1 to TRBJ2-7, with TRBD1 as a possible D gene (5 bases). The sequencing here drew on peripheral blood, taken on day 0 of MenACWY control vaccination. The source is an adult in good health. Written as DNA, the CDR3 is TGCGCCAGCAGAGTGACAGCCCTATCCACCTACGAGCAGTACTTC. Translated, it gives CASRVTALSTYEQYF.